This T cell receptor beta chain was captured by sequencing in a study of metastatic and nonmetastatic thyroid tumors. As for the study in general: For malignant and benign thyroid patients, tumor or nodule tissue and blood were the sources whose repertoires were compared. Findings and caveats of the study: Benign nodules were reported to have significantly lower TCR beta diversity than malignant thyroid tumors, in blood and tumor.

Thyroid surgery was performed in patients who had received no treatment beforehand. Methods used by the authors: To classify distant metastasis in papillary thyroid cancer, a model was built from CDR3 differences across clinicopathological groups. Using MiXCR, TCRdb re-called clones from the PCR reads. It is TCRdb's table, rather than the study itself, that gives the V and J calls and clone size. This sample has around 26,000 clones, with roughly 20% found just once. There are many counts of this clone. Antigen: not known. This sample includes further DNA sequences coding for the same CDR3. The CDR3 has 16 residues. Losses at the gene ends were 4 bases for V and 7 bases for J; bases not matched to a gene: 11. Germline V lookup: CDR1 MDHEN, CDR2 SYDVKM.

V gene TRBV28 combines with J gene TRBJ1-5; 9 bases are a match to TRBD1. This receptor was identified in a female donor with papillary thyroid cancer or a benign thyroid nodule (not recorded which). Some clones in this sample may be carry-over from other donors' samples. The sample consisted of adjacent normal tissue. The CDR3 is CASSSYGTGPLQPQHF. The CDR3 bases are TGTGCCAGCAGTTCTTATGGGACAGGGCCTTTACAGCCCCAGCATTTT. The whole variable domain, remainder taken from reference TRBV28 and TRBJ1-5, is DVKVTQSSRYLVKRTGEKVFLECVQDMDHENMFWYRQDPGLGLRLIYFSYDVKMKEKGDIPEGYSVSREKKERFSLILESASTNQTSMYLCASSSYGTGPLQPQHFGDGTRLSIL.